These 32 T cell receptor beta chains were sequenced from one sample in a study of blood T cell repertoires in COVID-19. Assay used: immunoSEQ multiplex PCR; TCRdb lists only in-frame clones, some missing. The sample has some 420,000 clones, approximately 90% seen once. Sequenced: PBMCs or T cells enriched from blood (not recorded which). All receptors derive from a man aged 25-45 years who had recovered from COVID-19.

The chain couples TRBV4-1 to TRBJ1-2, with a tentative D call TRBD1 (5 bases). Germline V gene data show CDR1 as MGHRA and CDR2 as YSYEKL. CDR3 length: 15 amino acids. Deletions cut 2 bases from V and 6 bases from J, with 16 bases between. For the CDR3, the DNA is TGCGCCAGCAGCCAAAGGTGGGAGGGGTTGGATGGCTACACCTTC. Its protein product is CASSQRWEGLDGYTF.

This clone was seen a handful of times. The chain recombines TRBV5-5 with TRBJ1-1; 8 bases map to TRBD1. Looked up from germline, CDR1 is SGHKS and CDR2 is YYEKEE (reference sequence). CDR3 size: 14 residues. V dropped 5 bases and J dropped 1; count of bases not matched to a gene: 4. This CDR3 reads CASRPGQGNTEAFF. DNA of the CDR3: TGTGCCAGCAGACCAGGACAGGGGAACACTGAAGCTTTCTTT. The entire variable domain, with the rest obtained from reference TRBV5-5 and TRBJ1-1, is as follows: DAGVTQSPTHLIKTRGQQVTLRCSPISGHKSVSWYQQVLGQGPQFIFQYYEKEERGRGNFPDRFSARQFPNYSSELNVNALLLGDSALYLCASRPGQGNTEAFFGQGTRLTVV.

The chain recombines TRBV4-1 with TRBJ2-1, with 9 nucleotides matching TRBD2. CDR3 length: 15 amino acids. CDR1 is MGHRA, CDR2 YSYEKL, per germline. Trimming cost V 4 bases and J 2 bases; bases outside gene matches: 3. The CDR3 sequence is CASSPSSGAYNEQFF. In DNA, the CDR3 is TGCGCCAGCAGCCCCTCTAGCGGGGCCTACAATGAGCAGTTCTTC.

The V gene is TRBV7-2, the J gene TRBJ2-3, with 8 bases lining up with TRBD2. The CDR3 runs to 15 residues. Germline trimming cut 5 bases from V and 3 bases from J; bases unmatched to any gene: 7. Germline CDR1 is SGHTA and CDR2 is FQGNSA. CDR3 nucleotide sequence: TGTGCCAGCAGCCCTACGGGACTAGGTACAGATACGCAGTATTTT. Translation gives CASSPTGLGTDTQYF.

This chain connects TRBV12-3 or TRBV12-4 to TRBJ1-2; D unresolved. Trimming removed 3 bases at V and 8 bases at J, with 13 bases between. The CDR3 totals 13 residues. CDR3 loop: CASSFAEVRGYTF. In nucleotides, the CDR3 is TGTGCCAGCAGTTTCGCGGAGGTGAGGGGCTACACCTTC.

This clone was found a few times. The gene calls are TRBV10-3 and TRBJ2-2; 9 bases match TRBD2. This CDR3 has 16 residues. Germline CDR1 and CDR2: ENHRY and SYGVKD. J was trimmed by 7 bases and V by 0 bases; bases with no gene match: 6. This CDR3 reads CAISESIAGAIGELFF. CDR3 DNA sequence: TGTGCCATCAGTGAGTCCATAGCGGGAGCGATCGGGGAGCTGTTTTTT.

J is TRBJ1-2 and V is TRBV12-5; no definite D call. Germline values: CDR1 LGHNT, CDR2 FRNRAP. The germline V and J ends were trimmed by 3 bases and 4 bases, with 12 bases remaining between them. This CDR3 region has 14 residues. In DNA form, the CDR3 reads TGTGCTAGTGGTTTCCTGCAGGTGTCCTATGGCTACACCTTC. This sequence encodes CASGFLQVSYGYTF.

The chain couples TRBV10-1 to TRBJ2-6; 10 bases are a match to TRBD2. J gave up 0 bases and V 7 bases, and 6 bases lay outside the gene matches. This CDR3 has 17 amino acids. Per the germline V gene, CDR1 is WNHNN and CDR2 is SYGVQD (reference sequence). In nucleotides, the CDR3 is TGCGCCAGCAATTGGACTAGCGGCAACTCTGGGGCCAACGTCCTGACTTTC. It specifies CASNWTSGNSGANVLTF.

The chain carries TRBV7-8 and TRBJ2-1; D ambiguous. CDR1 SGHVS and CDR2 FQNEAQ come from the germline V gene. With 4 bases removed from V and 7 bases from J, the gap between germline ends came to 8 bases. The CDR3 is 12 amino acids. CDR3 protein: CASSWRPNEQFF. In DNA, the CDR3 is TGTGCCAGCAGCTGGAGACCTAATGAGCAGTTCTTC.

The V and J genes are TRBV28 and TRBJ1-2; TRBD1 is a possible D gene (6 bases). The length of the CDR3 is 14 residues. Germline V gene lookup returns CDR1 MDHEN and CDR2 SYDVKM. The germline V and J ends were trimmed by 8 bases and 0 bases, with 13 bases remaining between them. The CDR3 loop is CASGSRTANYGYTF. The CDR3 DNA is TGTGCCAGCGGGTCCAGGACAGCTAACTATGGCTACACCTTC.

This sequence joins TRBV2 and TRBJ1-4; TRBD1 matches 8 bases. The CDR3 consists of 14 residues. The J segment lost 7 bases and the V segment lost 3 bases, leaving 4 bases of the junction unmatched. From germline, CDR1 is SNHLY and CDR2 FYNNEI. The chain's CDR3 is CASSDGRGREKLFF. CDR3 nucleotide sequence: TGTGCCAGCAGTGACGGCAGGGGGCGTGAAAAACTGTTTTTT.

CDR3 coding DNA: TGCGCCAGCAGCCAATGGACTAGCGGAGTTCTAGAGACCCAGTACTTC. This encodes CASSQWTSGVLETQYF. The chain combines TRBV4-1 with TRBJ2-5; 10 bases match TRBD2. The CDR3 is made up of 16 amino acids. Trimming took 2 bases from V and 4 from J; bases not matched to a gene: 7. The germline gives CDR1 MGHRA, CDR2 YSYEKL.

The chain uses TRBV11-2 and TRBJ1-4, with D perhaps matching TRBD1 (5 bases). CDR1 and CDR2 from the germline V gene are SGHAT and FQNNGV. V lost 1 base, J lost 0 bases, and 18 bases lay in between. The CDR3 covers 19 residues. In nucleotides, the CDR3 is TGTGCCAGCAGCTTAGGGGGCCTGGGCCTACTGACAACTAATGAAAAACTGTTTTTT. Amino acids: CASSLGGLGLLTTNEKLFF. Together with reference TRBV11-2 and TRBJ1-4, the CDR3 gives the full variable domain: EAGVAQSPRYKIIEKRQSVAFWCNPISGHATLYWYQQILGQGPKLLIQFQNNGVVDDSQLPKDRFSAERLKGVDSTLKIQPAKLEDSAVYLCASSLGGLGLLTTNEKLFFGSGTQLSVL.

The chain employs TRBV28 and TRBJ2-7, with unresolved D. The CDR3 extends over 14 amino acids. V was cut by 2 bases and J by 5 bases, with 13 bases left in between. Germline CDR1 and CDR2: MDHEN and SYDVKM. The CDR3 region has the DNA TGTGCCAGCAGTTTAGAGGTTCTCAGCCACGAGCAGTACTTC. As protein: CASSLEVLSHEQYF.

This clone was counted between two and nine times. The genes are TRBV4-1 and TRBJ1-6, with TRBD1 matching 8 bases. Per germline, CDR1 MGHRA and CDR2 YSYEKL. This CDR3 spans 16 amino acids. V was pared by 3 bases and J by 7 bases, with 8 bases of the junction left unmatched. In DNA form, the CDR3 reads TGCGCCAGCAGCCAGAGTGGACAGGGTCGGAATTCACCCCTCCACTTT. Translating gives CASSQSGQGRNSPLHF.

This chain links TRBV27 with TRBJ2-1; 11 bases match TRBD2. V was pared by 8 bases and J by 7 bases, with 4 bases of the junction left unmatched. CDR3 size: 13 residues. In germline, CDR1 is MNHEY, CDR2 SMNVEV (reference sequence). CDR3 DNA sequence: TGTGCCAGCGGACTAGCGGGTCGGAATGAGCAGTTCTTC. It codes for CASGLAGRNEQFF.

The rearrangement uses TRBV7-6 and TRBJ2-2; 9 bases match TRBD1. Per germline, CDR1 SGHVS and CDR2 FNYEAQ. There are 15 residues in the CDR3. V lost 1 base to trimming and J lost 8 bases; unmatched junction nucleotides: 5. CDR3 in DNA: TGTGCCAGCAGCTTAGGGGACAGGGCCGCGGGGGAGCTGTTTTTT. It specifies CASSLGDRAAGELFF. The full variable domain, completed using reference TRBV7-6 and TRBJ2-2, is GAGVSQSPRYKVTKRGQDVALRCDPISGHVSLYWYRQALGQGPEFLTYFNYEAQQDKSGLPNDRFSAERPEGSISTLTIQRTEQRDSAMYRCASSLGDRAAGELFFGEGSRLTVL.

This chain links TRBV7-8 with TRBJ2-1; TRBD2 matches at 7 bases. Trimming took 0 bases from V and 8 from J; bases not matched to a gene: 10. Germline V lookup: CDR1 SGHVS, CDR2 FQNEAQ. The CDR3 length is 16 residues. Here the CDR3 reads CASSLALLRGRDEQFF. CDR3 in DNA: TGTGCCAGCAGCTTAGCCCTCCTCCGGGGGAGGGATGAGCAGTTCTTC.

Here the CDR3 reads CASTDRSTEAFF. In DNA form, the CDR3 reads TGTGCCAGCACCGATAGGAGCACTGAAGCTTTCTTT. The chain joins TRBV6-6 to TRBJ1-1; D is unresolved. The CDR3 covers 12 residues. V dropped 7 bases and J dropped 4 bases, with 10 bases sitting between them. Germline-derived CDR1 and CDR2 are MNHNY and SVGAGI (reference sequence).

The CDR3 nucleotides read TGTGCCAGCAGCTTGTCAAATGAGCAGTTCTTC. It yields the protein CASSLSNEQFF. The chain recombines TRBV11-2 with TRBJ2-1; D gene unclear. Germline V lookup: CDR1 SGHAT, CDR2 FQNNGV. This CDR3 is 11 amino acids long. Trimming left V 3 bases short and J 7 bases short, with 4 bases between.

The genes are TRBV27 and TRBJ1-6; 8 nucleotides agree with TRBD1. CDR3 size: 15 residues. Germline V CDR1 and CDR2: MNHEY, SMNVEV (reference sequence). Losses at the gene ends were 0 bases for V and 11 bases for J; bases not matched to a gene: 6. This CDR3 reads CASSLSPGGKTPLHF. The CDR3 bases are TGTGCCAGCAGTTTATCGCCAGGGGGCAAAACACCCCTCCACTTT.

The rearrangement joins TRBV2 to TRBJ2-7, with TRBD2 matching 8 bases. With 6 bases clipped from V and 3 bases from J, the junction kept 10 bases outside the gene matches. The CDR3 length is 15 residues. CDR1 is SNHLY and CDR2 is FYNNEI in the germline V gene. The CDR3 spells CASSGDFAGGYEQYF. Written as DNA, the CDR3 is TGTGCCAGCAGCGGAGACTTCGCGGGAGGCTACGAGCAGTACTTC.

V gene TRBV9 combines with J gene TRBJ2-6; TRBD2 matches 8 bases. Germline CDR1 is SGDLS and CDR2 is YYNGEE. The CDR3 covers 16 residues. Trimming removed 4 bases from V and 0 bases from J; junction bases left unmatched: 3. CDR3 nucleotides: TGTGCCAGCAGCCCACGGGGGGGCTCTGGGGCCAACGTCCTGACTTTC. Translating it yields CASSPRGGSGANVLTF. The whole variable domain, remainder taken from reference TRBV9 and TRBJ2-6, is DSGVTQTPKHLITATGQRVTLRCSPRSGDLSVYWYQQSLDQGLQFLIQYYNGEERAKGNILERFSAQQFPDLHSELNLSSLELGDSALYFCASSPRGGSGANVLTFGAGSRLTVL.

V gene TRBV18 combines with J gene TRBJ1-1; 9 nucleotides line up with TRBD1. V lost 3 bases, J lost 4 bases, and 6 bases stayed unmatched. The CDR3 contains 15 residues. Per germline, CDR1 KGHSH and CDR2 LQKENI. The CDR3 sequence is CASSPGTGSGTEAFF. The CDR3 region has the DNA TGTGCCAGCTCACCCGGGACAGGGTCGGGCACTGAAGCTTTCTTT.

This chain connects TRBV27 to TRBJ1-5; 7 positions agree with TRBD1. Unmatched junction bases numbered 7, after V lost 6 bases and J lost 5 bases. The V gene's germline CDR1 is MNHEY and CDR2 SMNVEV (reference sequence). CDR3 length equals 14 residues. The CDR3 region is CASRPGGFYQPQHF. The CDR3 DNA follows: TGTGCCAGCAGGCCAGGGGGTTTTTATCAGCCCCAGCATTTT.

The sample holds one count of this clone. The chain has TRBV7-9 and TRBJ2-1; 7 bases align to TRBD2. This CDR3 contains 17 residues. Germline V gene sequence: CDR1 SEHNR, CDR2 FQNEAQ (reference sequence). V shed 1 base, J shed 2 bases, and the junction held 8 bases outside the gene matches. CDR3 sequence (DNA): TGTGCCAGCAGCTTAGGTGGCGGGAGTTGGACCTACAATGAGCAGTTCTTC. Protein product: CASSLGGGSWTYNEQFF.

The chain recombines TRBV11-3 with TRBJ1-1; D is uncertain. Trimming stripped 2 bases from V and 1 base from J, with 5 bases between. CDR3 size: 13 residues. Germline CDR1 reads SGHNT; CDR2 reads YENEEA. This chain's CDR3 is CASSLTWNTEAFF. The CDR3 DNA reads TGTGCCAGCAGCTTAACATGGAACACTGAAGCTTTCTTT.

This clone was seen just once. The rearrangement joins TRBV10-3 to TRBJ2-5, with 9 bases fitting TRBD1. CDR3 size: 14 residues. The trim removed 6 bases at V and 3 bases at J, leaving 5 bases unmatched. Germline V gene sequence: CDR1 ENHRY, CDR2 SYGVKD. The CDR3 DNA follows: TGTGCCATCAGAAAGGACAGGGGAGAAGAGACCCAGTACTTC. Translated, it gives CAIRKDRGEETQYF.

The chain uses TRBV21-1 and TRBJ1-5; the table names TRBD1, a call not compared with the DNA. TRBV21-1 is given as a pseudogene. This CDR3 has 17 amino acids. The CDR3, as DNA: TGTGCCAGCAGCACGAGACAGGGATCCCGTAGCAATCAGCCCCAGCATTTT. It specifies CASSTRQGSRSNQPQHF.

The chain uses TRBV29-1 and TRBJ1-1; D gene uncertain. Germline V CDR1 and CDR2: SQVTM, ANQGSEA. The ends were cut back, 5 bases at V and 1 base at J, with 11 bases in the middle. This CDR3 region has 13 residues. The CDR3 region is CSVSRQENTEAFF. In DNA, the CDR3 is TGCAGCGTTTCACGACAAGAGAACACTGAAGCTTTCTTT.

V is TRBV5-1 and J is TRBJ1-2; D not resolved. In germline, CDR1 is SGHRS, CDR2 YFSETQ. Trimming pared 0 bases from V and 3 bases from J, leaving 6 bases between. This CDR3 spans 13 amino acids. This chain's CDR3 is CASSLVADYGYTF. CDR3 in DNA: TGCGCCAGCAGCTTGGTTGCAGACTATGGCTACACCTTC.

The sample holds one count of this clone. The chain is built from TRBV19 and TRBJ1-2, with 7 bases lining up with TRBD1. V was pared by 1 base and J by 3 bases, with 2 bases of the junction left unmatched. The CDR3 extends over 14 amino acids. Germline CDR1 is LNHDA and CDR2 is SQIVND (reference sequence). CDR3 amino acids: CASSIGTGDYGYTF. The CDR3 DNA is TGTGCCAGTAGTATAGGGACAGGCGACTATGGCTACACCTTC.